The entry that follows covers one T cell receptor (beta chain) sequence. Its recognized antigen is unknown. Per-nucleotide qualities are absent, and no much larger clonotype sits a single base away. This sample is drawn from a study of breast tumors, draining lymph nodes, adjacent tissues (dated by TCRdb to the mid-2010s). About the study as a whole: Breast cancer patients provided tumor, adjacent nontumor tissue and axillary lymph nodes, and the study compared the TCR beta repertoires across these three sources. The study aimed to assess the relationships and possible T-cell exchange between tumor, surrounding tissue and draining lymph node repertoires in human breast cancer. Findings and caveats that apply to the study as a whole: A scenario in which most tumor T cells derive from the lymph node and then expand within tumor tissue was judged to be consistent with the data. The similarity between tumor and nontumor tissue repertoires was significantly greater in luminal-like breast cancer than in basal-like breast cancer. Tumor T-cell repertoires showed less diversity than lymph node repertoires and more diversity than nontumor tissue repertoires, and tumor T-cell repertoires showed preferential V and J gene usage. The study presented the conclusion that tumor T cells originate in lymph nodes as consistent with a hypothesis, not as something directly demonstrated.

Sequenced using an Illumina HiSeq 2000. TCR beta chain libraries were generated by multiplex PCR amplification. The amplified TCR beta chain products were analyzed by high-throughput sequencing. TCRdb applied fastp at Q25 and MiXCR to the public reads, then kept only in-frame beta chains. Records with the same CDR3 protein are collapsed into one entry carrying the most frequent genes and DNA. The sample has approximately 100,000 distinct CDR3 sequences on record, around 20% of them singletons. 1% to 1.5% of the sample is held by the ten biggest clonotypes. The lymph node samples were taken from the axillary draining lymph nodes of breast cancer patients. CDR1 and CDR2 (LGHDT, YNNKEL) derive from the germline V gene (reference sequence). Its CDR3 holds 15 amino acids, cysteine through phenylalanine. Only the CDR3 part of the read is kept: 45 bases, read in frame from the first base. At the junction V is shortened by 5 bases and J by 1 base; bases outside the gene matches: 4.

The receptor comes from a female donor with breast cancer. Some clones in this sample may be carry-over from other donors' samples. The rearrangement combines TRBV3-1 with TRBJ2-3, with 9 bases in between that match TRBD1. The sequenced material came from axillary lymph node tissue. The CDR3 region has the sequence CASSGTGSRTDTQYF. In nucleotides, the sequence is TGTGCCAGCAGCGGGACAGGGTCCCGCACAGATACGCAGTATTTT.